What follows are 2 T cell receptor beta chains derived from one specimen sequenced in a study of beta chain features in type 1 diabetes. General study findings and limits: For Type 1 diabetes patients, all four CD4+ subsets carried TCRB CDR3s that were moderately but significantly shorter.

Reverse transcribing all isolated RNA meant expressed TCRB transcripts were sequenced. Profiled with immunoSEQ multiplex PCR; TCRdb holds only in-frame clones, not every one. The sample has 350,000 to 450,000 clones, roughly 13% seen once. Antigen specificity for these receptors is unknown. The specimen sequenced was naive CD4+ T cells from blood. These receptors all stem from a woman aged 18-35 years with type 1 diabetes.

This clone was picked up a small number of times. Other DNA sequences within the sample encode an identical CDR3. The CDR3 protein is CAWRGAGDGYTF. The CDR3 bases are TGTGCCTGGAGGGGAGCAGGAGACGGCTACACCTTC. J is TRBJ1-2 and V is TRBV30; unclear D gene. Between the trimmed V and J ends, which lost 3 bases and 8 bases, there was a span of 13 bases. The V gene's germline CDR1 is GTSNPN and CDR2 SVGIG (reference sequence). This CDR3 is built from 12 residues.

The CDR3 protein is CASSGRVMVSQPQHF. The CDR3 DNA follows: TGTGCCAGTAGTGGCAGGGTAATGGTGAGTCAGCCCCAGCATTTT. The rearrangement joins TRBV19 to TRBJ1-5; TRBD1 might be the D (5 bases). Between the trimmed V and J ends, which lost 5 bases and 6 bases, there was a span of 17 bases. This CDR3 spans 15 amino acids. CDR1 is LNHDA and CDR2 is SQIVND in the germline V gene (reference sequence). Full variable domain (rest looked up from reference TRBV19 and TRBJ1-5): DGGITQSPKYLFRKEGQNVTLSCEQNLNHDAMYWYRQDPGQGLRLIYYSQIVNDFQKGDIAEGYSVSREKKESFPLTVTSAQKNPTAFYLCASSGRVMVSQPQHFGDGTRLSIL.